This T cell receptor (beta chain) was obtained from a study of cytomegalovirus exposure and HLA in healthy donors. Study outcomes and limitations: Within a later analysis, the majority of CMV-associated TCR beta chains appeared HLA-restricted.

Comment on this clone: Its antigen is not identified.

Vbeta (60) and Jbeta (13) primers were used in the PCR. Libraries were prepared by immunoSEQ multiplex PCR; TCRdb keeps only in-frame clonotypes and omits some of them. This table lists 200,000 to 250,000 clones. The sample was PBMCs. This clonotype was sampled from a girl under 10 years old in good health and CMV-seropositive.

The CDR3 bases are TGTGCCAGCAGCCAAGTGGACGGGGGTTCCACAGATACGCAGTATTTT. Translating it yields CASSQVDGGSTDTQYF. The chain employs TRBV4-2 and TRBJ2-3, with D perhaps matching TRBD2 (6 bases). Germline V lookup: CDR1 LGHNA, CDR2 YNFKEQ. The ends were cut back, 1 base at V and 2 bases at J, with 13 bases in the middle. The CDR3 is 16 amino acids.